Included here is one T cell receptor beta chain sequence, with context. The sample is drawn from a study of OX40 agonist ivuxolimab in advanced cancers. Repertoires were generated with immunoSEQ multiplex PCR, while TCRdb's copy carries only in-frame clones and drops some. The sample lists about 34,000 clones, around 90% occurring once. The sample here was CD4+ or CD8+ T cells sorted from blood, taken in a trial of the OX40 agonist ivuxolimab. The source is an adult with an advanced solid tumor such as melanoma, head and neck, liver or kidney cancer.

CDR3 nucleotide sequence: TGTGCCACCAGCAGTTGGCCCAACTCCTACAATGAGCAGTTCTTC. Protein: CATSSWPNSYNEQFF. V and J are TRBV15 and TRBJ2-1; D is unresolved. The length of the CDR3 is 15 residues. Trimming took 3 bases from V and 0 from J, leaving 9 bases between them. CDR1 LNHNV and CDR2 YYDKDF come from the germline V gene (reference sequence).